The clone carrying this T cell receptor beta chain was counted once. The data are from a study of blood T cell repertoires in COVID-19. Study-level information: Both acute and convalescent COVID-19 samples were obtained from the United States, Italy and Spain.

The table came from immunoSEQ multiplex PCR; TCRdb's copy has only in-frame clones and leaves some out. The repertoire holds 40,000 or so clones, with about nine tenths as singletons. Sample: peripheral blood. The sequence was collected from a man in his fifties with active COVID-19.

CDR3 loop: CASRKEEEPSGVFNSPLHF. CDR3 nucleotide sequence: TGTGCCAGCAGAAAAGAGGAGGAGCCTTCTGGGGTGTTTAATTCACCCCTCCACTTT. The chain carries TRBV21-1 and TRBJ1-6. TRBV21-1 is annotated as a pseudogene. This CDR3 has 19 amino acids.